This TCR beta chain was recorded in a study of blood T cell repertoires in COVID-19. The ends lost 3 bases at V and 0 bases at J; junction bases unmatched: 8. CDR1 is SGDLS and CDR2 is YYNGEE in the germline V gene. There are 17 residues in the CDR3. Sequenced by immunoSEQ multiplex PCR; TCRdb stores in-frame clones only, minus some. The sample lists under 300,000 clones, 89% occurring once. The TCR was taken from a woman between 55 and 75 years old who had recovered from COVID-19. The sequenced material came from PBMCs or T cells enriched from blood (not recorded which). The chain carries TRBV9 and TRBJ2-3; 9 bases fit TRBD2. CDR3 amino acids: CASSAWLAGRSTDTQYF. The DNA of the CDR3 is TGTGCCAGCAGCGCCTGGCTAGCGGGGCGCAGCACAGATACGCAGTATTTT.